This T cell receptor beta chain was found in a study of blood T cells in healthy people across ages. The sample holds a few counts of this clonotype. What it binds is unknown. Notes on the study in general: Long-lived donors had more naive CD4+ cells and higher diversity than aged donors.

All donors came from Russia, were Caucasian and healthy, and spanned ages about 6 to 90. A second PCR, run for about 7 to 11 cycles, used a sample-barcoded 5' primer plus a J-beta primer mix. TCRdb re-called the 5' RACE reads through MiXCR, storing one row per CDR3 protein. Of about 1.5 million distinct CDR3 sequences listed, 42% were seen once; the top ten hold under 8%. The clonotype comes from a woman younger than 30 in good health. Sequencing was performed on blood.

DNA of the CDR3: TGTGCCAGCAGTTTACGACTAGCGGGGAGGGATGAGCAGTTCTTC. Encoded protein: CASSLRLAGRDEQFF. The V and J genes are TRBV27 and TRBJ2-1, with 11 bases aligning to TRBD2. The CDR3 length is 15 residues. The germline gives CDR1 MNHEY, CDR2 SMNVEV (reference sequence). V was clipped by 2 bases and J by 8 bases; unmatched bases: 5.